This record covers a single T cell receptor beta chain. Its antigen is still unknown. This record comes from a study of chemoradiotherapy in HPV16-positive cancers. For the study at large: Candidate HPV-specific clones and shared TCR motifs came from two HPV16-positive patients.

Samples were taken several times over chemoradiotherapy. General observations from the study: Non-HPV-specific T cells did not expand in tumors during treatment, whereas candidate HPV-specific clones and E7-related motifs did.

Generated by immunoSEQ multiplex PCR, the TCRdb table keeps only in-frame clones and is missing some. Of 10,000 to 15,000 clones in the sample, over 70% were seen once. The CDR3 extends over 12 amino acids. Germline values: CDR1 MNHNS, CDR2 SASEGT. The J segment lost 7 bases and the V segment lost 4 bases, leaving 1 base of the junction unmatched. The sample was taken from a patient who underwent chemoradiotherapy. This rearrangement joins TRBV6-1 to TRBJ1-5; 7 positions match TRBD1. The clonotype originates from a human donor with HPV-associated anogenital cancer. CDR3 nucleotide sequence: TGTGCCAGCAGTGGGGACAGCCAGCCCCAGCATTTT. This codes for CASSGDSQPQHF.